Shown below are 29 T cell receptor beta chains from a single sample sequenced in a study of T-cell reconstitution after alpha-beta-depleted transplantation in children. The TCRbeta library was prepared with unique molecular identifiers. MiXCR, run by TCRdb on the PCR reads, gives a single entry per CDR3 protein. In the table there are about 420,000 distinct CDR3 sequences, about 17% of which are singletons. This material consisted of PBMCs, mostly from graft donor cells, taken 360 days after TCRalphabeta/CD19-depleted stem cell transplant. All receptors derive from a boy under two years old who had a stem cell transplant for Wiskott-Aldrich syndrome, so the T cells may come from the graft donor.

In its sample, this clonotype was seen a few times. The gene calls are TRBV28 and TRBJ2-3; maybe TRBD2 (7 bases). Per the germline V gene, CDR1 is MDHEN and CDR2 is SYDVKM. The CDR3 covers 15 residues. V was shortened by 4 bases and J by 8 bases, with 19 bases between the two germline ends. The CDR3 reads CASSSGSRGGGTQYF. DNA for the CDR3: TGTGCCAGCAGTTCAGGATCAAGGGGAGGGGGTACGCAGTATTTT.

V is TRBV7-9 and J is TRBJ2-1; TRBD2 aligns across 10 bases. Germline values: CDR1 SEHNR, CDR2 FQNEAQ (reference sequence). The length of the CDR3 is 14 residues. V dropped 10 bases and J dropped 8; count of bases not matched to a gene: 11. Here the CDR3 reads CAMAGLAGADEQFF. In nucleotides, the CDR3 is TGTGCCATGGCGGGGCTAGCGGGAGCTGATGAGCAGTTCTTC.

This rearrangement joins TRBV27 to TRBJ2-6; D may be TRBD1 (6 bases). Germline values: CDR1 MNHEY, CDR2 SMNVEV (reference sequence). V lost 4 bases and J 2 bases, leaving 9 bases between the germline ends. The CDR3 loop spans 15 amino acids. The CDR3 DNA reads as TGTGCCAGCAGTTCACAGGGAACTGGGGCCAACGTCCTGACTTTC. Protein sequence: CASSSQGTGANVLTF.

There are a few counts of this clonotype. V and J are TRBV28 and TRBJ1-6; a possible D gene is TRBD1 (6 bases). V lost 2 bases and J 6 bases, leaving 17 bases between the germline ends. The CDR3 loop spans 17 amino acids. From germline, CDR1 is MDHEN and CDR2 SYDVKM. The CDR3 DNA follows: TGTGCCAGCAGTTTAAATTTAATCGGGACAAGTAATTCACCCCTCCACTTT. Translated, it gives CASSLNLIGTSNSPLHF. The complete variable domain, with remaining parts taken from reference TRBV28 and TRBJ1-6, reads DVKVTQSSRYLVKRTGEKVFLECVQDMDHENMFWYRQDPGLGLRLIYFSYDVKMKEKGDIPEGYSVSREKKERFSLILESASTNQTSMYLCASSLNLIGTSNSPLHFGNGTRLTVT.

The sample holds a few counts of this clonotype. V gene TRBV27 combines with J gene TRBJ2-3, with 7 bases identical to TRBD1. CDR1 and CDR2 from the germline V gene are MNHEY and SMNVEV (reference sequence). This CDR3 is built from 14 residues. The V segment lost 5 bases and the J segment 2 bases; nucleotides outside the gene matches: 4. The CDR3 coding sequence is TGTGCCAGCAGTCCGGGACAGATCACAGATACGCAGTATTTT. It translates to CASSPGQITDTQYF.

The chain carries TRBV2 and TRBJ1-6; D is possibly TRBD1 (5 bases). The CDR3 is made up of 13 amino acids. The V end was cut by 5 bases, the J end by 8 bases, with 10 bases between. Germline V gene sequence: CDR1 SNHLY, CDR2 FYNNEI. The CDR3 DNA reads TGTGCCAGCAGTTGGGGCAGGGATTCACCCCTCCACTTT. Its protein is CASSWGRDSPLHF.

This clonotype was found a few times. V is TRBV10-3 and J is TRBJ2-1, with D perhaps matching TRBD2 (5 bases). V lost 3 bases to trimming and J lost 0 bases, with 9 bases between them. Germline V gives CDR1 ENHRY, CDR2 SYGVKD. CDR3 length equals 15 residues. CDR3 DNA sequence: TGTGCCATCAGTGAAAGAGGGAGCTCCTACAATGAGCAGTTCTTC. It translates to CAISERGSSYNEQFF.

This chain connects TRBV5-1 to TRBJ2-5; D gene uncertain. Germline-derived CDR1 and CDR2 are SGHRS and YFSETQ. The CDR3 length is 15 residues. Deletions cut 0 bases from V and 4 bases from J, with 13 bases between. The CDR3 nucleotides read TGCGCCAGCAGCTTGGTTCAGCGCGAGACAGAGACCCAGTACTTC. Its protein product is CASSLVQRETETQYF.

The V call is TRBV24-1, the J call TRBJ2-1, with 10 nucleotides matching TRBD2. CDR3 size: 19 residues. Germline-derived CDR1 and CDR2 are KGHDR and SFDVKD. The ends lost 3 bases at V and 6 bases at J; junction bases unmatched: 16. The CDR3 sequence: CATSDPSGRAGSRPNEQFF. CDR3 DNA sequence: TGTGCCACCAGTGATCCCAGCGGGAGGGCTGGCTCAAGACCCAATGAGCAGTTCTTC.

This clonotype was seen a few times. J is TRBJ2-3 and V is TRBV7-9; 11 nucleotides line up with TRBD2. The germline V gene encodes CDR1 SEHNR and CDR2 FQNEAQ (reference sequence). The V segment lost 7 bases and the J segment 4 bases; nucleotides outside the gene matches: 7. This CDR3 contains 15 residues. The CDR3 coding sequence is TGTGCCAGCACCCGTAGCGGGGGGGCAGCAGATACGCAGTATTTT. As protein: CASTRSGGAADTQYF.

Only a few counts were recorded for this clonotype. The V and J genes are TRBV24-1 and TRBJ2-1; D might be TRBD1 or TRBD2, each matching 5 bases. The CDR3 has 20 amino acids. V lost 3 bases, J lost 0 bases, and 23 bases lay in between. Germline V gene lookup returns CDR1 KGHDR and CDR2 SFDVKD. This CDR3 is CATSDGPHGGRTSSYNEQFF. DNA of the CDR3: TGTGCCACCAGTGATGGCCCCCATGGGGGTCGCACCAGCTCCTACAATGAGCAGTTCTTC.

The chain uses TRBV24-1 and TRBJ2-3, with 12 positions matching TRBD2. J was trimmed by 5 bases and V by 7 bases; bases with no gene match: 3. This CDR3 has 14 residues. Germline lookup yields CDR1 KGHDR and CDR2 SFDVKD. This CDR3 reads CATRTSGSQDTQYF. Written as DNA, the CDR3 is TGTGCCACCAGGACTAGCGGGAGTCAAGATACGCAGTATTTT.

This clonotype was seen more than once but under ten times. The chain joins TRBV7-8 to TRBJ1-4; D perhaps matches TRBD1 (5 bases). V was cut by 1 base and J by 6 bases, with 12 bases left in between. The CDR3 is 15 residues long. Germline V gives CDR1 SGHVS, CDR2 FQNEAQ. CDR3 amino acids: CASSLGGAFDEKLFF. The DNA of the CDR3 is TGTGCCAGCAGCTTAGGAGGGGCCTTTGATGAAAAACTGTTTTTT.

This clonotype turned up a few times. The J gene is TRBJ2-1, the V gene TRBV20-1, with TRBD2 matching 13 bases. The CDR3 loop spans 12 amino acids. Germline V gene lookup returns CDR1 DFQATT and CDR2 SNEGSKA (reference sequence). The junction had 1 base not matched to a gene; V was cut back by 2 bases and J by 12 bases. The CDR3 DNA follows: TGCAGTGCTAGAACTAGCGGGGGGGGGCAGTTCTTC. As protein: CSARTSGGGQFF.

Many counts were recorded for this clonotype. The CDR3: CASIPFGGTDTQYF. The CDR3 DNA follows: TGTGCCAGCATCCCCTTCGGGGGCACAGATACGCAGTATTTT. V gene TRBV27 combines with J gene TRBJ2-3, with D perhaps matching TRBD2 (5 bases). This CDR3 contains 14 residues. CDR1 and CDR2 (germline): MNHEY, SMNVEV (reference sequence). Trimming removed 7 bases at V and 1 base at J, with 12 bases between.

Only a few counts were recorded for this clonotype. The J gene is TRBJ2-5, the V gene TRBV24-1, with TRBD1 identical over 8 bases. V trimming: 5 bases; J trimming: 7 bases; junction bases outside the gene matches: 14. The CDR3 contains 16 residues. Germline assignment: CDR1 KGHDR and CDR2 SFDVKD. CDR3 amino acids: CATSGPGQVQGWTQYF. For the CDR3, the DNA is TGTGCCACCAGTGGTCCGGGACAGGTTCAAGGTTGGACCCAGTACTTC.

J is TRBJ2-1 and V is TRBV6-1; 9 positions agree with TRBD2. J lost 2 bases, V lost 6 bases, and 11 bases had no gene match. Germline CDR1 MNHNS, CDR2 SASEGT. CDR3 size: 17 residues. Here the CDR3 reads CASSLRASGAAYNEQFF. For the CDR3, the DNA is TGTGCCAGCAGCCTCCGCGCTAGCGGGGCCGCCTACAATGAGCAGTTCTTC.

The J gene is TRBJ2-1, the V gene TRBV6-2 or TRBV6-3; D is unresolved. V lost 0 bases and J 4 bases, leaving 10 bases between the germline ends. This CDR3 is built from 15 residues. Germline V gene lookup returns CDR1 MNHEY and CDR2 SVGEGT. The CDR3 nucleotides are TGTGCCAGCAGTTACTCGTTTAGAAGATACAATGAGCAGTTCTTC. Residues: CASSYSFRRYNEQFF.

The rearrangement uses TRBV24-1 and TRBJ2-7; perhaps TRBD1 as D (6 bases). Germline values: CDR1 KGHDR, CDR2 SFDVKD. V lost 3 bases to trimming and J lost 5 bases, with 10 bases between them. The CDR3 sequence is 13 residues long. The CDR3 nucleotides read TGTGCCACCAGTGATACAGGGTACCACGAGCAGTACTTC. Protein product: CATSDTGYHEQYF.

The gene calls are TRBV9 and TRBJ2-3, with TRBD2 matching over 15 bases. V shed 5 bases, J shed 2 bases, and the junction held 9 bases outside the gene matches. The CDR3 has 18 amino acids. Per the germline V gene, CDR1 is SGDLS and CDR2 is YYNGEE. The CDR3 DNA sequence: TGTGCCAGCAGATCTACCGGGACTAGCGGGAGGCACACAGATACGCAGTATTTT. Its translation: CASRSTGTSGRHTDTQYF.

The CDR3 DNA is TGTGCCACCAGTGAGAATTATTACACCGGGGAGCTGTTTTTT. Encoded protein: CATSENYYTGELFF. J is TRBJ2-2 and V is TRBV24-1; no clear D gene. V was shortened by 4 bases and J by 3 bases, with 8 bases between the two germline ends. From germline, CDR1 is KGHDR and CDR2 SFDVKD. This CDR3 spans 14 amino acids.

This chain connects TRBV20-1 to TRBJ2-1; 7 bases map to TRBD2. With 1 base clipped from V and 12 bases from J, the junction kept 15 bases outside the gene matches. This CDR3 is built from 15 residues. Germline CDR1 is DFQATT and CDR2 is SNEGSKA (reference sequence). Here the CDR3 reads CSARAPGGAKRGQFF. The DNA of the CDR3 is TGCAGTGCTAGAGCCCCGGGGGGAGCTAAGCGGGGGCAGTTCTTC.

This clonotype has at least ten counts. The chain carries TRBV12-3 or TRBV12-4 and TRBJ2-7; 14 nucleotides align to TRBD2. The CDR3 consists of 17 residues. Trimming at V came to 2 bases and at J to 3 bases, leaving 6 bases not matched to a gene. CDR3 nucleotides: TGTGCCAGCAGTTTAAAGGGTGGACTAGCGGGAGGCTACGAGCAGTACTTC. Amino acid sequence: CASSLKGGLAGGYEQYF.

This clonotype has just a few counts. The rearrangement links TRBV12-3 or TRBV12-4 to TRBJ1-1; D is uncertain. V lost 3 bases and J 6 bases, leaving 8 bases between the germline ends. This CDR3 spans 12 amino acids. Here the CDR3 reads CASSLKGAEAFF. CDR3 DNA sequence: TGTGCCAGCAGTTTGAAGGGAGCTGAAGCTTTCTTT.

This clonotype was seen a few times. The chain employs TRBV3-1 and TRBJ1-3, with a tentative D call TRBD1 (6 bases). With 1 base removed from V and 2 bases from J, the gap between germline ends came to 15 bases. This CDR3 is built from 17 residues. In germline, CDR1 is LGHDT, CDR2 YNNKEL (reference sequence). CDR3 DNA: TGTGCCAGCAGCCAAGTGTTCAGGGGAGTAACTGGAAACACCATATATTTT. This gives the protein CASSQVFRGVTGNTIYF.

The chain employs TRBV30 and TRBJ2-4, with unresolved D. Trimming left V 0 bases short and J 8 bases short, with 14 bases between. Germline values: CDR1 GTSNPN, CDR2 SVGIG (reference sequence). The CDR3 length is 14 residues. CDR3 sequence reads: CAWSVLGAVDIQYF. The CDR3, as DNA: TGTGCCTGGAGTGTACTGGGCGCGGTGGACATTCAGTACTTC.

The V call is TRBV4-1, the J call TRBJ2-5; 7 bases are shared with TRBD2. V shed 0 bases and J 5 bases; nucleotides not matched to a gene: 6. Germline V gene sequence: CDR1 MGHRA, CDR2 YSYEKL. There are 15 residues in the CDR3. CDR3 region: CASSQDRGEEETQYF. CDR3 bases: TGCGCCAGCAGCCAAGATCGGGGGGAGGAGGAGACCCAGTACTTC.

This clonotype was picked up a small number of times. The chain carries TRBV11-2 and TRBJ2-6; no clear D gene. The V end was cut by 5 bases, the J end by 0 bases, with 23 bases between. This CDR3 is 20 amino acids long. Germline V gives CDR1 SGHAT, CDR2 FQNNGV. The CDR3 sequence is CASSRDVPPLSLSGANVLTF. Written as DNA, the CDR3 is TGTGCCAGCAGCCGAGACGTCCCACCTCTCTCTCTCTCTGGGGCCAACGTCCTGACTTTC.

This chain links TRBV25-1 with TRBJ2-2, with 7 bases that match TRBD1. Germline CDR1 is MGHDK and CDR2 is SYGVNS. The V gene end was trimmed by 5 bases and the J gene end by 6 bases; junction bases not matched to a gene: 9. The CDR3 runs to 15 residues. CDR3 loop: CASSRGKGAPGELFF. The CDR3 nucleotides are TGTGCCAGCAGTAGGGGCAAGGGGGCTCCCGGGGAGCTGTTTTTT.